The 23 T cell receptor beta chains in this list originate from one sample, sequenced in a study of vaccination effects on CD4 cells after COVID-19. These receptors' targets are unknown. Under the ViraFEST assay, PBMC were stimulated with viral peptide pools so that antigen-specific CD4+ T cells expanded. Sequencing was performed afterwards. The culture ran for around nine days, and then CD4+ T cells were isolated. Vaccine administered to participants consisted of two doses of either BNT162b2 or mRNA-1273. Repertoires were generated with immunoSEQ multiplex PCR, while TCRdb's copy carries only in-frame clones and drops some. The sample records tens of thousands of clones, roughly 80% being singletons. This material consisted of CD4+ T cells from PBMCs cultured with SARS-CoV-2 spike peptides, taken after COVID-19 vaccination. Every receptor here comes from a human donor who received a COVID-19 vaccine. Some clones in this sample may be carry-over from other donors' samples.

The gene calls are TRBV7-6 and TRBJ2-5; TRBD1 agrees at 9 bases. V was pared by 3 bases and J by 4 bases, with 12 bases of the junction left unmatched. The CDR3 is 17 residues long. The germline gives CDR1 SGHVS, CDR2 FNYEAQ. CDR3 nucleotide sequence: TGTGCCAGCAGCTTGACAGAACGGACAGGGGCAGGAGAGACCCAGTACTTC. As protein: CASSLTERTGAGETQYF.

The gene calls are TRBV28 and TRBJ1-1; D is unclear. CDR3 length: 15 residues. The germline gives CDR1 MDHEN, CDR2 SYDVKM. V lost 2 bases and J lost 6, with 16 bases in between. The CDR3 protein is CASSLGFLAYPEAFF. The DNA for the CDR3 is TGTGCCAGCAGTTTAGGTTTTCTCGCGTATCCTGAAGCTTTCTTT.

The rearrangement joins TRBV27 to TRBJ2-5; 11 nucleotides align to TRBD2. The V segment lost 6 bases and the J segment 13 bases; nucleotides outside the gene matches: 10. From germline, CDR1 is MNHEY and CDR2 SMNVEV (reference sequence). The CDR3 extends over 13 amino acids. The CDR3 reads CASRAVAGGGTYF. The CDR3 region has the DNA TGTGCCAGCAGGGCAGTAGCGGGGGGGGGAACGTACTTC.

The V call is TRBV7-8, the J call TRBJ1-1; D unresolved. Germline CDR1 is SGHVS and CDR2 is FQNEAQ. Trimming cost V 6 bases and J 3 bases, with 8 bases left between them. This CDR3 is 12 amino acids long. CDR3 sequence reads: CASRAMYTEAFF. CDR3 nucleotides: TGTGCCAGCAGGGCGATGTACACTGAAGCTTTCTTT. The full variable domain, in which reference TRBV7-8 and TRBJ1-1 provide the parts outside the CDR3, is GAGVSQSPRYKVAKRGQDVALRCDPISGHVSLFWYQQALGQGPEFLTYFQNEAQLDKSGLPSDRFFAERPEGSVSTLKIQRTQQEDSAVYLCASRAMYTEAFFGQGTRLTVV.

The chain carries TRBV6-1 and TRBJ1-6; 9 positions match TRBD1. V trimming: 1 base; J trimming: 10 bases; junction bases outside the gene matches: 14. Germline lookup yields CDR1 MNHNS and CDR2 SASEGT. The CDR3 is made up of 18 amino acids. CDR3 sequence: CASSEGEFGGTGRSPLHF. For the CDR3, the DNA is TGTGCCAGCAGTGAAGGAGAATTCGGCGGGACAGGGCGGTCACCCCTCCACTTT.

J is TRBJ1-5 and V is TRBV5-6; 12 positions agree with TRBD1. This CDR3 contains 19 residues. Germline lookup yields CDR1 SGHDT and CDR2 YYEEEE. After removal of 3 bases from V and 0 bases from J, the junction contained 10 bases not matched to a gene. CDR3 region: CASSWGGQGAGHSNQPQHF. The CDR3 coding sequence is TGTGCCAGCAGCTGGGGGGGACAGGGGGCGGGCCATAGCAATCAGCCCCAGCATTTT.

The rearrangement links TRBV4-1 to TRBJ1-2, with 7 bases lining up with TRBD1. In germline, CDR1 is MGHRA, CDR2 YSYEKL. CDR3 length equals 14 residues. V gave up 4 bases and J gave up 4 bases; unmatched junction bases: 6. Here the CDR3 DNA reads TGCGCCAGCAGCCCACGATGGGACAGCTATGGCTACACCTTC. This gives the protein CASSPRWDSYGYTF.

A single count supports this clone. The CDR3: CASSSQGSSYNEQFF. The CDR3 DNA is TGTGCCAGCAGCTCCCAAGGGAGCTCCTACAATGAGCAGTTCTTC. V and J are TRBV7-3 and TRBJ2-1, with D perhaps matching TRBD2 (5 bases). Germline V gives CDR1 SGHTA, CDR2 FQGTGA. The CDR3 sequence is 15 residues long. Trimming took 4 bases from V and 0 from J, leaving 10 bases between them. Complete variable domain (other parts from reference TRBV7-3 and TRBJ2-1): GAGVSQTPSNKVTEKGKYVELRCDPISGHTALYWYRQSLGQGPEFLIYFQGTGAADDSGLPNDRFFAVRPEGSVSTLKIQRTERGDSAVYLCASSSQGSSYNEQFFGPGTRLTVL.

The CDR3 loop is CASSSRTGSYEQYV. CDR3 bases: TGTGCCAGCAGCTCCAGGACAGGCTCCTACGAGCAGTACGTC. The chain recombines TRBV6-2 or TRBV6-3 with TRBJ2-7; 7 positions agree with TRBD1. CDR3 length equals 14 residues. Trimming cost V 6 bases and J 0 bases; bases outside gene matches: 5. Germline V gene data show CDR1 as MNHEY and CDR2 as SVGEGT.

The V and J genes are TRBV7-8 and TRBJ2-7; 7 bases align to TRBD1. The CDR3 loop spans 18 amino acids. Per germline, CDR1 SGHVS and CDR2 FQNEAQ. With V trimmed by 1 base and J by 3 bases, 15 bases remained unmatched. DNA for the CDR3: TGTGCCAGCAGCTTAGGGGGCCCTAAGACAGGGAGAGTCTACGAGCAGTACGTC. Translated, it gives CASSLGGPKTGRVYEQYV.

The rearrangement joins TRBV4-3 to TRBJ2-2; D ambiguous. Germline values: CDR1 LGHNA, CDR2 YSLEER. The CDR3 is 14 residues long. V lost 7 bases, J lost 3 bases, and 12 bases lay in between. CDR3 sequence (DNA): TGCGCCAGCATGGTGATACGGGACACCGGGGAGCTGTTTTTT. Its translation is CASMVIRDTGELFF.

The sample holds a few counts of this clone. The gene calls are TRBV19 and TRBJ2-5; a possible D gene is TRBD1 (6 bases). Trimming pared 10 bases from V and 3 bases from J, leaving 15 bases between. This CDR3 has 13 amino acids. Germline V CDR1 and CDR2: LNHDA, SQIVND (reference sequence). This CDR3 is CATEGGPKETQYF. Written as DNA, the CDR3 is TGTGCCACGGAAGGGGGACCAAAAGAGACCCAGTACTTC.

This chain links TRBV19 with TRBJ2-2, with D maybe TRBD1 (5 bases). Per germline, CDR1 LNHDA and CDR2 SQIVND (reference sequence). V was shortened by 6 bases and J by 0 bases, with 8 bases between the two germline ends. This CDR3 is 14 amino acids long. The DNA of the CDR3 is TGTGCCAGTAGGACAGTCGCGAACACCGGGGAGCTGTTTTTT. It yields the protein CASRTVANTGELFF. The entire variable domain, with the rest obtained from reference TRBV19 and TRBJ2-2, is as follows: DGGITQSPKYLFRKEGQNVTLSCEQNLNHDAMYWYRQDPGQGLRLIYYSQIVNDFQKGDIAEGYSVSREKKESFPLTVTSAQKNPTAFYLCASRTVANTGELFFGEGSRLTVL.

CDR3 nucleotides: TGCGCCAGCAGCTTGTTCGGCGGAGCGGAGACCCAGTACTTC. It yields the protein CASSLFGGAETQYF. This rearrangement joins TRBV5-1 to TRBJ2-5; D call uncertain. The CDR3 totals 14 residues. Trimming removed 1 base at V and 5 bases at J, with 12 bases between. Germline V lookup: CDR1 SGHRS, CDR2 YFSETQ.

The chain combines TRBV19 with TRBJ1-6; 8 positions match TRBD1. The J segment lost 7 bases and the V segment lost 4 bases, leaving 6 bases of the junction unmatched. From germline, CDR1 is LNHDA and CDR2 SQIVND (reference sequence). CDR3 size: 15 residues. As DNA, the CDR3 is TGTGCCAGTAGTAGTGGACAGGGTTGGAATTCACCCCTCCACTTT. The encoded protein is CASSSGQGWNSPLHF. The full variable domain, rest sourced from reference TRBV19 and TRBJ1-6, is DGGITQSPKYLFRKEGQNVTLSCEQNLNHDAMYWYRQDPGQGLRLIYYSQIVNDFQKGDIAEGYSVSREKKESFPLTVTSAQKNPTAFYLCASSSGQGWNSPLHFGNGTRLTVT.

The genes are TRBV18 and TRBJ2-2; D gene ambiguous. Germline V gene sequence: CDR1 KGHSH, CDR2 LQKENI. Trimming stripped 1 base from V and 4 bases from J, with 4 bases between. The CDR3 contains 13 residues. DNA of the CDR3: TGTGCCAGCTCACCACGGGGCACCGGGGAGCTGTTTTTT. Amino acids: CASSPRGTGELFF. The variable domain in full, with the rest retrieved from reference TRBV18 and TRBJ2-2, is NAGVMQNPRHLVRRRGQEARLRCSPMKGHSHVYWYRQLPEEGLKFMVYLQKENIIDESGMPKERFSAEFPKEGPSILRIQQVVRGDSAAYFCASSPRGTGELFFGEGSRLTVL.

This clone has only a few counts. This rearrangement joins TRBV28 to TRBJ1-4; 10 positions match TRBD1. V was pared by 5 bases and J by 6 bases, with 3 bases of the junction left unmatched. The CDR3 is 14 residues long. Germline lookup yields CDR1 MDHEN and CDR2 SYDVKM. The CDR3 DNA reads TGTGCCAGCAGTCTCGGACAGGGGGATGAAAAACTGTTTTTT. It translates to CASSLGQGDEKLFF.

The rearrangement joins TRBV5-1 to TRBJ2-5; D is ambiguous. The germline CDR1 and CDR2 sequences are SGHRS and YFSETQ. The CDR3 is 14 residues long. The V gene lost 0 bases and the J gene lost 2 bases, with 8 bases spanning the gap. The CDR3: CASSLDMMQETQYF. CDR3 bases: TGCGCCAGCAGCTTGGACATGATGCAAGAGACCCAGTACTTC.

This clone was recorded a few times. The rearrangement links TRBV28 to TRBJ1-4; the match to TRBD1 covers 9 bases. Per the germline V gene, CDR1 is MDHEN and CDR2 is SYDVKM. V trimming: 4 bases; J trimming: 8 bases; junction bases outside the gene matches: 11. The length of the CDR3 is 16 residues. The CDR3 sequence: CASSSPPGQGQEKLFF. In DNA form, the CDR3 reads TGTGCCAGCAGTTCACCACCGGGACAGGGACAAGAAAAACTGTTTTTT.

The CDR3 here is CASSPYSTSGTGELFF. The CDR3 nucleotides are TGTGCCAGCTCACCATACAGCACGTCGGGTACCGGGGAGCTGTTTTTT. The chain joins TRBV18 to TRBJ2-2; the D is unclear. The CDR3 sequence is 16 residues long. In germline, CDR1 is KGHSH, CDR2 LQKENI. V lost 2 bases to trimming and J lost 5 bases, with 15 bases between them.

The chain recombines TRBV28 with TRBJ1-1, with D possibly matching TRBD1 (6 bases). This CDR3 comprises 12 residues. Germline CDR1 is MDHEN and CDR2 is SYDVKM. Trimming removed 6 bases from V and 1 base from J, with 6 bases in between. The CDR3 is CASRTGNTEAFF. CDR3 nucleotides: TGTGCCAGCAGGACAGGGAACACTGAAGCTTTCTTT.

This chain uses TRBV10-3 with TRBJ1-5, with 7 bases lining up with TRBD1. Germline lookup yields CDR1 ENHRY and CDR2 SYGVKD. The junction had 6 bases not matched to a gene; V was cut back by 10 bases and J by 0 bases. This CDR3 spans 14 amino acids. CDR3 sequence reads: CATRDSYSNQPQHF. CDR3 in DNA: TGTGCCACCCGGGACAGCTATAGCAATCAGCCCCAGCATTTT.

The V call is TRBV5-1, the J call TRBJ2-6, with a weak D call TRBD1 (6 bases). Trimming stripped 4 bases from V and 0 bases from J, with 11 bases between. This CDR3 contains 16 residues. Germline V gene sequence: CDR1 SGHRS, CDR2 YFSETQ. For the CDR3, the DNA is TGCGCCAGCAGCCTGACAGGCACCTCTGGGGCCAACGTCCTGACTTTC. This codes for CASSLTGTSGANVLTF. Based on the CDR3 plus reference TRBV5-1 and TRBJ2-6, the full variable domain is KAGVTQTPRYLIKTRGQQVTLSCSPISGHRSVSWYQQTPGQGLQFLFEYFSETQRNKGNFPGRFSGRQFSNSRSEMNVSTLELGDSALYLCASSLTGTSGANVLTFGAGSRLTVL.